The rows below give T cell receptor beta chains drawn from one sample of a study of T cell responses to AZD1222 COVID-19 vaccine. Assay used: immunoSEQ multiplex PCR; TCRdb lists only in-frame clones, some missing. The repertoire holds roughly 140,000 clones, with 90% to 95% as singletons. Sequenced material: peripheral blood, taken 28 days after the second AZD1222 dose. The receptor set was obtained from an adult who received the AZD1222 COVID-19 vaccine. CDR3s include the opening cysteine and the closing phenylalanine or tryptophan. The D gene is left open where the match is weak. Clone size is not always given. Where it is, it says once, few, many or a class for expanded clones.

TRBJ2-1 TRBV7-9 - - TGTGCCAGCAGCTTATTTGGGAGAGACTCCTACAATGAGCAGTTCTTC CASSLFGRDSYNEQFF
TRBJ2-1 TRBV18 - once TGTGCCAGCTCACCACAAGACAGAGCATACAATGAGCAGTTCTTC CASSPQDRAYNEQFF
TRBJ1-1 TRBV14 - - TGTGCCAGCAGCCAAGTGTTAAGGGAGGAGGCTGAAGCTTTCTTT CASSQVLREEAEAFF
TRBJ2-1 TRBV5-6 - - TGTGCCAGCCGGATCTCCTACAATGAGCAGTTCTTC CASRISYNEQFF
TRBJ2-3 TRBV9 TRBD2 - TGTGCCAGCAGCGTAGCGGGAGGGGCTACAGATACGCAGTATTTT CASSVAGGATDTQYF
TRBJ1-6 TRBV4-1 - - TGCGCCAGCAGCCAAGCACAGACTGTCTATAATTCACCCCTCCACTTT CASSQAQTVYNSPLHF
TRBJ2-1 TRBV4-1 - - TGCGCCACCCGAGGTGCAAATGAGCAGTTCTTC CATRGANEQFF
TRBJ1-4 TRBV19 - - TGTGCCAGTAGTACCCGGGGGCGAGGTGAAAAACTGTTTTTT CASSTRGRGEKLFF
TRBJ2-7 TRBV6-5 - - TGTGCCAGCAGGTGGACAGAAGGTGGCGAGCAGTACTTC CASRWTEGGEQYF
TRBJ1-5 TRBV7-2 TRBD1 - TGTGCCAGCAGCTCCAGGGGGGATCAGCCCCAGCATTTT CASSSRGDQPQHF
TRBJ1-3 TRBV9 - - TGTGCCAGCAGCGTAGGAGGCGTAGGCCTAGCGTCTGGAAACACCATATATTTT CASSVGGVGLASGNTIYF
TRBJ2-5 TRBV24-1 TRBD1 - TGTGCTTCGGGACGGACAGGGGGCGCGCGGGTCCAAGAGACCCAGTACTTC CASGRTGGARVQETQYF
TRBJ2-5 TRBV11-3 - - TGTGCCAGCAGCTTAGGGTACACCCAAGAGACCCAGTACTTC CASSLGYTQETQYF
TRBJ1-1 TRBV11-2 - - TGTGCCAGCAGCATTGCAGGGCAAAGAACTGAAGCTTTCTTT CASSIAGQRTEAFF
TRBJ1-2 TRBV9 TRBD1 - TGTGCCAGCAGCCCGGGACAGCCCACTAACTATGGCTACACCTTC CASSPGQPTNYGYTF
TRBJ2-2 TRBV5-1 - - TGCGCCAGCAGCTTGGCCGATGGGGCTGGCACCGGGGAGCTGTTTTTT CASSLADGAGTGELFF
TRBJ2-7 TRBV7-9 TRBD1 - TGTGCCAGCAGCTTAGAGGGGGCAGAATACGAGCAGTACTTC CASSLEGAEYEQYF
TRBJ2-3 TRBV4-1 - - TGCGCCAGCAGCCAATTAGGTACTAGCACAGATACGCAGTATTTT CASSQLGTSTDTQYF
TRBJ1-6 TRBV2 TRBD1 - TGTGCCAGCACTCGGACAGGGTCGAGCGATTCACCCCTCCACTTT CASTRTGSSDSPLHF
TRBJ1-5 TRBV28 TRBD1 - TGTGCCAGCATAAGGGACAGGGGTTATCAGCCCCAGCATTTT CASIRDRGYQPQHF
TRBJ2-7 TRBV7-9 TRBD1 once TGTGCCAGCAGCTCCTCGGACAGGCCCTACTCCTACGAGCAGTACTTC CASSSSDRPYSYEQYF
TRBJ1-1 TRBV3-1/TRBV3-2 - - TGTGCCAGCAGCCAGGGACCAGCTGAAGCTTTCTTT CASSQGPAEAFF
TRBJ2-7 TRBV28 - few TGTGCCACTCGTGGGGAATTGCCCTACGAGCAGTACTTC CATRGELPYEQYF
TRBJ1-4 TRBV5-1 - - TGCGCCAGCAGCTTGACCCGTCATGAAAAACTGTTTTTT CASSLTRHEKLFF
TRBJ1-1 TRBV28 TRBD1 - TGTGCCAGCAGTTTACGACAGGGCATGAACACTGAAGCTTTCTTT CASSLRQGMNTEAFF
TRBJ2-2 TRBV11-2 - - TGTGCCAGCAGCTTAACGCGGGCAAACGGGGAGCTGTTTTTT CASSLTRANGELFF
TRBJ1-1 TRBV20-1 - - TGCAGTGCTAGTGACGTGGGGAACACTGAAGCTTTCTTT CSASDVGNTEAFF
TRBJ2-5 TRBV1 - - TGCACCAGCAGCCAAGGGACTAGCGGGGGGCAAGAGACCCAGTACTTC CTSSQGTSGGQETQYF
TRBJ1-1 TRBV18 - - TGTGCCAGCTCTAGAATCGGAGGGCAGGGCACTGAAGCTTTCTTT CASSRIGGQGTEAFF
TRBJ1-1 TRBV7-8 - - TGTGCCAGCAGCTTAGGAATGTGGGGTCTGGGAGCTTTCTTT CASSLGMWGLGAFF
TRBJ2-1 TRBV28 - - TGTGCCAGCAGTTTTTTGGGGAGCTCCTACAATGAGCAGTTCTTC CASSFLGSSYNEQFF
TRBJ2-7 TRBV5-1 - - TGCGCCAGCAGCTTGGATGGAGGGACGGTCTCCTACGAGCAGTACTTC CASSLDGGTVSYEQYF
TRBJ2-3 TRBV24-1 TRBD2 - TGTGCCACCAGAGCGGGAGAGGTAGATACGCAGTATTTT CATRAGEVDTQYF
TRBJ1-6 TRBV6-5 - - TGTGCCAGCAGACAACCCCGGGGCAATTCACCCCTCCACTTT CASRQPRGNSPLHF
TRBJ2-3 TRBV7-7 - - TGTGCTAGCAGCTACACGGATGACACAGATACGCAGTATTTT CASSYTDDTDTQYF
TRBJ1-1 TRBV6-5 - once TGTGCCAGCAGTTACTCCAAGTTACTTGGGGTCAATGAAGCTTTCTTT CASSYSKLLGVNEAFF
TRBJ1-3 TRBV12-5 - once TGTGCTATACCCCCCTGGGAGACCCGCTCTGGAAACACCATATATTTT CAIPPWETRSGNTIYF
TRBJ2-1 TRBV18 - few TGTGCCAGCTCACCAGGCTCAGGGCGCAATGAGCAGTTCTTC CASSPGSGRNEQFF
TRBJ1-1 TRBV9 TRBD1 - TGTGCCAGCAGCCCTCAACAGGGGGCTAACACTGAAGCTTTCTTT CASSPQQGANTEAFF
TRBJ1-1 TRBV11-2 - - TGTGCCAGCAGCTTTAACATGAACACTGAAGCTTTCTTT CASSFNMNTEAFF
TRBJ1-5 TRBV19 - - TGTGCCAGTAGCCCAGGACGGCGGCAGGTTTACCAGCCCCAGCATTTT CASSPGRRQVYQPQHF
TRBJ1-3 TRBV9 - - TGTGCCAGCAGCGTAGAGGGAAGCTCCATATATTTT CASSVEGSSIYF
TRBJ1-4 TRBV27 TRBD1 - TGTGCCACCAAACCGCAGGGGGCGGCTAATGAAAAACTGTTTTTT CATKPQGAANEKLFF
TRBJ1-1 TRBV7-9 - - TGTGCCAGCATCCCCGAAGGGGGGCTGAACACTGAAGCTTTCTTT CASIPEGGLNTEAFF
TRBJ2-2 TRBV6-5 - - TGTGCCAGCAGTTCAGATGCGAACACCGGGGAGCTGTTTTTT CASSSDANTGELFF
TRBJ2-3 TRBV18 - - TGTGCCAGCTCACCACAGGGAGGCACAGATACGCAGTATTTT CASSPQGGTDTQYF
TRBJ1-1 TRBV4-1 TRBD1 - TGCGCCAGCAGCCAAGCTGACAGGGAAACTGAAGCTTTCTTT CASSQADRETEAFF
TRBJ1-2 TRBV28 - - TGTGCCAGCAGTTTAACAGGGTTTGATGGCTACACCTTC CASSLTGFDGYTF
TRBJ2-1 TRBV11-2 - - TGTGCCAGCAGCTTAGGGGGGACTGAGCCCAATGAGCAGTTCTTC CASSLGGTEPNEQFF
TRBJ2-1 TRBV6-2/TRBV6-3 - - TGTGCCAGCAGTTACCCTCGGACGGGTCCTTACAATGAGCAGTTCTTC CASSYPRTGPYNEQFF
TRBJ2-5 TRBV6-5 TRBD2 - TGTGCCAGTACAAGACTAGCGGGAGCGGAGACCCAGTACTTC CASTRLAGAETQYF
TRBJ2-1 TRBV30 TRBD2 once TGTGCCTGGAGTGGAACCGGGACTAGCGGGTACAATGAGCAGTTCTTC CAWSGTGTSGYNEQFF
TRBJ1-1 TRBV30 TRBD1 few TGTGCCTCGAGAGACAGGGGGAGACTTGAAGCTTTCTTT CASRDRGRLEAFF